These T cell receptor beta chains were read from a single sample in a study of blood T cell repertoires in COVID-19. Profiling relied on immunoSEQ multiplex PCR, and the TCRdb table lists in-frame clones only, not all of them. This sample carries 150,000 or so clones, more than 80% of them seen once, and the ten largest clones take about an eighth. Sequencing was performed on peripheral blood. The receptors were sampled from a young man with COVID-19, enrolled during active disease. Each CDR3 is given with its conserved first and last residue. Each record gives: D gene, V gene, J gene, clone size, CDR3 DNA, CDR3 protein. A D gene is named only where the DNA matches it firmly. Not all rows give a size; the values are once, few, many and, for expanded clones, a class.

d_gene: TRBD1
v_gene: TRBV6-2/TRBV6-3
j_gene: TRBJ2-5
abundance: .
CDR3nt: TGTGCCAGCAGTTACGGCAGGGGGTGGCAAGAGACCCAGTACTTC
CDR3aa: CASSYGRGWQETQYF

d_gene: .
v_gene: TRBV11-2
j_gene: TRBJ2-7
abundance: .
CDR3nt: TGTGCCAGCAGCTTAGATGGGACTCAGTACGAGCAGTACTTC
CDR3aa: CASSLDGTQYEQYF

d_gene: .
v_gene: TRBV7-6
j_gene: TRBJ1-2
abundance: .
CDR3nt: TGTGGAGTGAGCGGCTACACCTTC
CDR3aa: CGVSGYTF

d_gene: .
v_gene: TRBV27
j_gene: TRBJ2-1
abundance: few
CDR3nt: TGTGCCAGCAGCAAACAGGGCCGCTACAATGAGCAGTTCTTC
CDR3aa: CASSKQGRYNEQFF

d_gene: .
v_gene: TRBV28
j_gene: TRBJ2-1
abundance: .
CDR3nt: TGTGCCAGCAGTATCCCCCCCATGACAGCCATAGGAACCTCCTACAATGAGCAGTTCTTC
CDR3aa: CASSIPPMTAIGTSYNEQFF

d_gene: .
v_gene: TRBV18
j_gene: TRBJ2-1
abundance: .
CDR3nt: TGTGCCAGCTCACCACCCCCCGGGCGGGCCTCCTACAATGAGCAGTTCTTC
CDR3aa: CASSPPPGRASYNEQFF

d_gene: .
v_gene: TRBV24-1
j_gene: TRBJ2-3
abundance: .
CDR3nt: TGTGCCACCAGTGATACAGCTTGGGATACGCAGTATTTT
CDR3aa: CATSDTAWDTQYF

d_gene: TRBD1
v_gene: TRBV6-2/TRBV6-3
j_gene: TRBJ2-2
abundance: .
CDR3nt: TGTGCCAGCAGTGATACAGGGGGCAGGAACACCGGGGAGCTGTTTTTT
CDR3aa: CASSDTGGRNTGELFF

d_gene: TRBD1
v_gene: TRBV19
j_gene: TRBJ2-6
abundance: .
CDR3nt: TGTGCCAGCCGAGAGTCCGGGACAGGAGCCTCTGGGGCCAACGTCCTGACTTTC
CDR3aa: CASRESGTGASGANVLTF

d_gene: .
v_gene: TRBV18
j_gene: TRBJ2-7
abundance: .
CDR3nt: TGTGCCAGCTCACCAGGTAACAACTACGAGCAGTACTTC
CDR3aa: CASSPGNNYEQYF

d_gene: .
v_gene: TRBV25-1
j_gene: TRBJ2-1
abundance: .
CDR3nt: TGTGCCAGCAGTGGGAGGTACAATGAGCAGTTCTTC
CDR3aa: CASSGRYNEQFF

d_gene: TRBD2
v_gene: TRBV28
j_gene: TRBJ2-3
abundance: .
CDR3nt: TGTGCCAGCAGTTTAAGGCTAGCGGTGAGCTCCCATAATACGCAGTATTTT
CDR3aa: CASSLRLAVSSHNTQYF

d_gene: TRBD1
v_gene: TRBV6-2/TRBV6-3
j_gene: TRBJ2-7
abundance: .
CDR3nt: TGTGCCAGCAGCTGGGGCGGACAGGGGCCCTACGAGCAGTACTTC
CDR3aa: CASSWGGQGPYEQYF

d_gene: TRBD2
v_gene: TRBV4-3
j_gene: TRBJ2-1
abundance: .
CDR3nt: TGCGCCAGCAGCCAAGATGGCGGGAGCTCCTACAATGAGCAGTTCTTC
CDR3aa: CASSQDGGSSYNEQFF

d_gene: .
v_gene: TRBV30
j_gene: TRBJ2-7
abundance: .
CDR3nt: TGTGCCTGGAGTGTACTAGAGGACAGCTCCTACGAGCAGTACTTC
CDR3aa: CAWSVLEDSSYEQYF

d_gene: TRBD1
v_gene: TRBV6-5
j_gene: TRBJ2-7
abundance: .
CDR3nt: TGTGCCAGCAGTTACCCGGGACAGTCCTACGAGCAGTACTTC
CDR3aa: CASSYPGQSYEQYF

d_gene: TRBD1
v_gene: TRBV23-1
j_gene: TRBJ2-7
abundance: .
CDR3nt: TGCGCCAGCAGTCCATCGGACAGGGTCTTCTCCTACGAGCAGTACTTC
CDR3aa: CASSPSDRVFSYEQYF

d_gene: .
v_gene: TRBV23-1
j_gene: TRBJ2-7
abundance: many
CDR3nt: TGCGCCAGCAGACTACTTACAGGGCCCAGGGTCTACGAGCAGTACTTC
CDR3aa: CASRLLTGPRVYEQYF

d_gene: TRBD1
v_gene: TRBV6-2/TRBV6-3
j_gene: TRBJ1-1
abundance: .
CDR3nt: TGTGCCAGCAGTTACAGCTATCGACAGGGGGCTGAAGCTTTCTTT
CDR3aa: CASSYSYRQGAEAFF

d_gene: TRBD2
v_gene: TRBV27
j_gene: TRBJ2-3
abundance: .
CDR3nt: TGTGCCAGCAGTCAAAAGCGGGAGGGCCTGGATACGCAGTATTTT
CDR3aa: CASSQKREGLDTQYF

d_gene: .
v_gene: TRBV19
j_gene: TRBJ1-1
abundance: .
CDR3nt: TGTGCCAGTTTTATGGGGACAACGAGGGCTTTCTTT
CDR3aa: CASFMGTTRAFF

d_gene: TRBD1
v_gene: TRBV2
j_gene: TRBJ1-4
abundance: .
CDR3nt: TGTGCCAACCTGGGACAGCAGAATGAAAAACTGTTTTTT
CDR3aa: CANLGQQNEKLFF

d_gene: TRBD1
v_gene: TRBV15
j_gene: TRBJ1-5
abundance: .
CDR3nt: TGTGCCACCAGCAGAGATCGGGCAGGGGGCGCGCCCCAGCATTTT
CDR3aa: CATSRDRAGGAPQHF

d_gene: TRBD1
v_gene: TRBV4-1
j_gene: TRBJ1-2
abundance: .
CDR3nt: TGCGCCAGCAGCCAACCGAGGACAGGGGTTCGCGGCTACACCTTC
CDR3aa: CASSQPRTGVRGYTF

d_gene: .
v_gene: TRBV13
j_gene: TRBJ2-5
abundance: .
CDR3nt: TGTGCCAGCAGCTTAGAACTGGAGGAGACCCAGTACTTC
CDR3aa: CASSLELEETQYF

d_gene: TRBD1
v_gene: TRBV9
j_gene: TRBJ2-7
abundance: .
CDR3nt: TGTGCCAGCAGCCCTCGTCCCGGGACAGGTTACGAGCAGTACTTC
CDR3aa: CASSPRPGTGYEQYF

d_gene: .
v_gene: TRBV28
j_gene: TRBJ2-5
abundance: .
CDR3nt: TGTGCCAGCAGTCCTTTTGAAGAGACCCAGTACTTC
CDR3aa: CASSPFEETQYF

d_gene: .
v_gene: TRBV9
j_gene: TRBJ2-2
abundance: .
CDR3nt: TGTGCCAGCAGCGTAGACCCAGGGGCCACCGGGGAGCTGTTTTTT
CDR3aa: CASSVDPGATGELFF

d_gene: TRBD2
v_gene: TRBV5-1
j_gene: TRBJ2-3
abundance: .
CDR3nt: TGCGCCAGCAGCTCCTTAGCGGGAGCCACAGATACGCAGTATTTT
CDR3aa: CASSSLAGATDTQYF

d_gene: .
v_gene: TRBV9
j_gene: TRBJ1-2
abundance: .
CDR3nt: TGTGCCAGCAGCGACAACCAGGGCGCAGGCCGGATCAACTATGGCTACACCTTC
CDR3aa: CASSDNQGAGRINYGYTF

d_gene: TRBD1
v_gene: TRBV15
j_gene: TRBJ1-2
abundance: .
CDR3nt: TGTGCCACCAGCCGACGGGACAGGAGAAGCTATGGCTACACCTTC
CDR3aa: CATSRRDRRSYGYTF

d_gene: TRBD2
v_gene: TRBV7-7
j_gene: TRBJ2-1
abundance: .
CDR3nt: TGTGCTAGCAGCTATGGGACTAGCGGGTACAATGAGCAGTTCTTC
CDR3aa: CASSYGTSGYNEQFF

d_gene: TRBD1
v_gene: TRBV9
j_gene: TRBJ1-4
abundance: .
CDR3nt: TGTGCCAGCAGCGATACAGGGGGCAGTGAAAAACTGTTTTTT
CDR3aa: CASSDTGGSEKLFF

d_gene: .
v_gene: TRBV10-3
j_gene: TRBJ1-2
abundance: .
CDR3nt: TGTGCCATCAGTGAGTCTGTACAGCCCCTGTATGGCTACACCTTC
CDR3aa: CAISESVQPLYGYTF

d_gene: .
v_gene: TRBV19
j_gene: TRBJ2-7
abundance: .
CDR3nt: TGTGCCAGTAGTATAACAGGGAGCTCCTACGAGCAGTACTTC
CDR3aa: CASSITGSSYEQYF

d_gene: .
v_gene: TRBV11-2
j_gene: TRBJ1-5
abundance: .
CDR3nt: TGTGCCAGCAGCTTAGTAGCCAGGGGAGGCAATCAGCCCCAGCATTTT
CDR3aa: CASSLVARGGNQPQHF

d_gene: .
v_gene: TRBV5-4
j_gene: TRBJ2-2
abundance: .
CDR3nt: TGTGCCAGCAGCCCGGACATTACGGGCACCGGGGAGCTGTTTTTT
CDR3aa: CASSPDITGTGELFF

d_gene: .
v_gene: TRBV4-3
j_gene: TRBJ2-1
abundance: few
CDR3nt: TGCGCCAGCAGCCAAGATGTGTCGACAAGCTTTTACAATGAGCAGTTCTTC
CDR3aa: CASSQDVSTSFYNEQFF

d_gene: .
v_gene: TRBV6-1
j_gene: TRBJ1-5
abundance: .
CDR3nt: TGTGCCAGCAGTGATACGGGCAATCAGCCCCAGCATTTT
CDR3aa: CASSDTGNQPQHF

d_gene: .
v_gene: TRBV7-9
j_gene: TRBJ2-5
abundance: .
CDR3nt: TGTGCCAGCAGCTGGACAGAAGAGACCCAGTACTTC
CDR3aa: CASSWTEETQYF

d_gene: .
v_gene: TRBV28
j_gene: TRBJ2-5
abundance: .
CDR3nt: TGTGCCATCAAGAGGACAAGAGGAGTCCAGACCCAGTACTTC
CDR3aa: CAIKRTRGVQTQYF

d_gene: TRBD1
v_gene: TRBV7-9
j_gene: TRBJ2-5
abundance: .
CDR3nt: TGTGCCAGCAGCCCTAGGGGGCGGGAGACCCAGTACTTC
CDR3aa: CASSPRGRETQYF

d_gene: .
v_gene: TRBV6-2/TRBV6-3
j_gene: TRBJ1-1
abundance: .
CDR3nt: TGTGCCAGCAGTTCGTACAGGAAGAACACTGAAGCTTTCTTT
CDR3aa: CASSSYRKNTEAFF

d_gene: TRBD2
v_gene: TRBV5-6
j_gene: TRBJ2-7
abundance: .
CDR3nt: TGTGCCAGCAGCTTTGGGCGGGAGATATACGAGCAGTACTTC
CDR3aa: CASSFGREIYEQYF

d_gene: .
v_gene: TRBV9
j_gene: TRBJ2-7
abundance: .
CDR3nt: TGTGCCAGCAGCGTGGGAAGGGGGACCTACGAGCAGTACTTC
CDR3aa: CASSVGRGTYEQYF

d_gene: TRBD2
v_gene: TRBV28
j_gene: TRBJ2-7
abundance: .
CDR3nt: TGTGCCAGCAGTTCCGGGACTAGCGTTTACTTC
CDR3aa: CASSSGTSVYF

d_gene: TRBD1
v_gene: TRBV28
j_gene: TRBJ2-3
abundance: .
CDR3nt: TGTGCCAGCAGTTTACCTGGGACAGGGAAAGATACGCAGTATTTT
CDR3aa: CASSLPGTGKDTQYF

d_gene: .
v_gene: TRBV4-3
j_gene: TRBJ2-5
abundance: .
CDR3nt: TGCGCCAGCAGCCGCGGGACGGGGGGCGTAGAGACCCAGTACTTC
CDR3aa: CASSRGTGGVETQYF

d_gene: TRBD1
v_gene: TRBV2
j_gene: TRBJ1-5
abundance: .
CDR3nt: TGTGCCAGCAGTGAAGCGCGAGTGGGGACAGGGGGCGGCAATCAGCCCCAGCATTTT
CDR3aa: CASSEARVGTGGGNQPQHF

d_gene: TRBD1
v_gene: TRBV5-1
j_gene: TRBJ2-3
abundance: .
CDR3nt: TGCGCCAGCAGCTTGGTCCCAGGGGGTTCAGATACGCAGTATTTT
CDR3aa: CASSLVPGGSDTQYF

d_gene: .
v_gene: TRBV9
j_gene: TRBJ2-5
abundance: once
CDR3nt: TGTGCCAGCAGCGTAGCCCTAGCCGAGACCCAGTACTTC
CDR3aa: CASSVALAETQYF

d_gene: TRBD2
v_gene: TRBV7-2
j_gene: TRBJ2-7
abundance: few
CDR3nt: TGTGCCAGCAGCTCACTACCGGGACTAGGCTACGAGCAGTACTTC
CDR3aa: CASSSLPGLGYEQYF

d_gene: TRBD1
v_gene: TRBV6-5
j_gene: TRBJ1-1
abundance: .
CDR3nt: TGTGCCAGCAGTCGACCTGCTGGACAGGGCGCTGAAGCTTTCTTT
CDR3aa: CASSRPAGQGAEAFF

d_gene: TRBD1
v_gene: TRBV10-3
j_gene: TRBJ2-7
abundance: .
CDR3nt: TGTGCCATCAGTGGGACGATGGGACAGGGTGGCTACGAGCAGTACTTC
CDR3aa: CAISGTMGQGGYEQYF